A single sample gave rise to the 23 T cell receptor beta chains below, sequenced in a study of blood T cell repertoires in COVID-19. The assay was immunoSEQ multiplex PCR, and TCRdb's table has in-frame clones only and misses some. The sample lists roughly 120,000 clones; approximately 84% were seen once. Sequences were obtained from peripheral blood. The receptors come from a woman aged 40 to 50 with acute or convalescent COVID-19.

CDR3 nucleotide sequence: TGTGCCTGGAGGACTAGCTTCTACAATGAGCAGTTCTTC. It is translated as CAWRTSFYNEQFF. The chain has TRBV30 and TRBJ2-1, with 7 positions matching TRBD2. The CDR3 length is 13 residues. In germline, CDR1 is GTSNPN, CDR2 SVGIG (reference sequence). The V and J ends lost 3 bases and 3 bases, in that order; junction bases with no gene match: 2.

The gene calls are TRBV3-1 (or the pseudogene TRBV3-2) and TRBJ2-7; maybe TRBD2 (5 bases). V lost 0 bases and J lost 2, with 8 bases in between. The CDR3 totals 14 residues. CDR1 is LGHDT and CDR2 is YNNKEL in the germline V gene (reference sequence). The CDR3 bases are TGTGCCAGCAGCCAAGACCCGGGAACCTACGAGCAGTACTTC. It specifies CASSQDPGTYEQYF.

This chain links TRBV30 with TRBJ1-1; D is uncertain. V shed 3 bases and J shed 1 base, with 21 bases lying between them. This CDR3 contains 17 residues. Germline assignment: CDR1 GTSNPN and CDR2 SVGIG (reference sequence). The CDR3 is CAWRHSGSRRRNTEAFF. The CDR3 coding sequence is TGTGCCTGGAGGCACTCGGGTAGCCGGCGCAGGAACACTGAAGCTTTCTTT.

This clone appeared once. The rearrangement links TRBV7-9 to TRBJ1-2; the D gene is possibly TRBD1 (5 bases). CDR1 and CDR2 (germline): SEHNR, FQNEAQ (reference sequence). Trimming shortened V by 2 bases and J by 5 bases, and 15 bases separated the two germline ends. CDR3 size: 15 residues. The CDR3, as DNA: TGTGCCAGCAGCTTACAATCAGCGGGGGGATATGGCTACACCTTC. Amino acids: CASSLQSAGGYGYTF.

Written as DNA, the CDR3 is TGTGCCAGCAGCACAGGGTCTAGGTACAATGAGCAGTTCTTC. Amino acids: CASSTGSRYNEQFF. The genes are TRBV11-2 and TRBJ2-1, with a possible D match to TRBD1 (6 bases). This CDR3 contains 14 residues. CDR1 and CDR2 (germline): SGHAT, FQNNGV. V dropped 5 bases and J dropped 4 bases, with 12 bases sitting between them.

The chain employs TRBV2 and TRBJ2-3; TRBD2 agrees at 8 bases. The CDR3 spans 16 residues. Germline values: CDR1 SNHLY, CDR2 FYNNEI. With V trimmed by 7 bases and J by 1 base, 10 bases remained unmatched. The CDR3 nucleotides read TGTGCCAGCACAGGCGGGGGGCCAGGAGGCACAGATACGCAGTATTTT. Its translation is CASTGGGPGGTDTQYF.

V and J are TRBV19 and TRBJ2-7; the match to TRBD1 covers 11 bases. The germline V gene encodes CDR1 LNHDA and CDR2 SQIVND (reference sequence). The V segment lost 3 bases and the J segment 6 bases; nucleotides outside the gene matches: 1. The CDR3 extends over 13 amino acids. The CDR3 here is CASSMDRGREQYF. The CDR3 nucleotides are TGTGCCAGTAGTATGGACAGGGGGCGCGAGCAGTACTTC. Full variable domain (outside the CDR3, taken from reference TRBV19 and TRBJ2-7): DGGITQSPKYLFRKEGQNVTLSCEQNLNHDAMYWYRQDPGQGLRLIYYSQIVNDFQKGDIAEGYSVSREKKESFPLTVTSAQKNPTAFYLCASSMDRGREQYFGPGTRLTVT.

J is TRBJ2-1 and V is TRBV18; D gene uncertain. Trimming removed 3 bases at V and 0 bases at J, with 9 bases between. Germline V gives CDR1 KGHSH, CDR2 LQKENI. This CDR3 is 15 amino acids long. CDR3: CASSPGSVSYNEQFF. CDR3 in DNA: TGTGCCAGCTCACCTGGCTCAGTCTCCTACAATGAGCAGTTCTTC.

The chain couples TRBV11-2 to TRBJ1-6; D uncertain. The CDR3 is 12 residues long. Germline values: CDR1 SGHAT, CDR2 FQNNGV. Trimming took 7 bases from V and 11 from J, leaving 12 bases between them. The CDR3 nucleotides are TGTGCCAGCATGCACAACCTGGCACCCCTCCACTTT. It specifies CASMHNLAPLHF.

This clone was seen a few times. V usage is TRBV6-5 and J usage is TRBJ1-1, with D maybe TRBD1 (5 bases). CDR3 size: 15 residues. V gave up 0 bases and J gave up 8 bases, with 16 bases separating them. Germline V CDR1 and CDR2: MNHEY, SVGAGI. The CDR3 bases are TGTGCCAGCAGTTACTCGTGGGAGGGGATCACGGAAGCTTTCTTT. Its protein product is CASSYSWEGITEAFF.

The CDR3 loop reads CASSRTGNSPLHF. The CDR3 coding sequence is TGTGCCAGCAGCAGGACAGGGAATTCACCCCTCCACTTT. This rearrangement joins TRBV6-5 to TRBJ1-6, with TRBD1 matching 8 bases. The germline gives CDR1 MNHEY, CDR2 SVGAGI. The CDR3 runs 13 residues. After removal of 6 bases from V and 7 bases from J, the junction contained 2 bases not matched to a gene.

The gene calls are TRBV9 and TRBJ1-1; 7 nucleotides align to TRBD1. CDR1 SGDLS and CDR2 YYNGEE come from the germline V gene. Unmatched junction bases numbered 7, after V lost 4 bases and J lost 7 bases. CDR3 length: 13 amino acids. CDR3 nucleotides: TGTGCCAGCAGCACCAAGGGGGCCGGTGAAGCTTTCTTT. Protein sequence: CASSTKGAGEAFF.

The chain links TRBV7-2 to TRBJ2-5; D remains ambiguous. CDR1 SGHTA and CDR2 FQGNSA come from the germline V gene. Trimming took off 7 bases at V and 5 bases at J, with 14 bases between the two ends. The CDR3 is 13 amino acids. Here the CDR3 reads CASKNRVGETQYF. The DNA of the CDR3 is TGTGCCAGCAAGAATCGGGTTGGGGAGACCCAGTACTTC.

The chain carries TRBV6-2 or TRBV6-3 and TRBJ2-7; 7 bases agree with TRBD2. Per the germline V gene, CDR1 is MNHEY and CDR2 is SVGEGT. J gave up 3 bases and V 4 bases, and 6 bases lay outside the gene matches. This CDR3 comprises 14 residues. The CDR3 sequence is CASSSHGGIYEQYF. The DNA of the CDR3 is TGTGCCAGCAGTTCCCACGGGGGGATCTACGAGCAGTACTTC.

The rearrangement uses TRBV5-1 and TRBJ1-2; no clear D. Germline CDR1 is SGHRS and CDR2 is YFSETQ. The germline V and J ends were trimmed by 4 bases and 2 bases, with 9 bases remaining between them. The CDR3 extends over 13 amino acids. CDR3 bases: TGCGCCAGCAGCCGGGAGGAGAACTATGGCTACACCTTC. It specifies CASSREENYGYTF.

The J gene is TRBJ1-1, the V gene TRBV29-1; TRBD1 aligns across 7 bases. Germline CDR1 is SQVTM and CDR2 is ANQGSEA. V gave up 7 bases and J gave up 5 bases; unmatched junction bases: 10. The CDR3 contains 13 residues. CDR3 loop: CSGVRGDGTEAFF. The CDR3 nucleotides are TGCAGCGGGGTCAGGGGGGATGGGACTGAAGCTTTCTTT.

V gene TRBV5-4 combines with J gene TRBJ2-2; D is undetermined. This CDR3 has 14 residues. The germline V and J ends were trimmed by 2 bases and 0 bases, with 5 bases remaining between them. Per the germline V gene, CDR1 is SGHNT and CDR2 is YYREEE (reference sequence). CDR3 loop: CASSFLANTGELFF. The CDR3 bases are TGTGCCAGCAGCTTTTTAGCGAACACCGGGGAGCTGTTTTTT.

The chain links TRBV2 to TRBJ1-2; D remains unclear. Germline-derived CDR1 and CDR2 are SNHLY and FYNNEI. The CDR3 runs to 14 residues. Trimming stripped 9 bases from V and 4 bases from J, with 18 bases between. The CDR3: CARGDPGRGYGYTF. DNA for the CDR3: TGTGCCAGAGGAGACCCCGGGAGAGGCTATGGCTACACCTTC. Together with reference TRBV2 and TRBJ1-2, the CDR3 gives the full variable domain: EPEVTQTPSHQVTQMGQEVILRCVPISNHLYFYWYRQILGQKVEFLVSFYNNEISEKSEIFDDQFSVERPDGSNFTLKIRSTKLEDSAMYFCARGDPGRGYGYTFGSGTRLTVV.

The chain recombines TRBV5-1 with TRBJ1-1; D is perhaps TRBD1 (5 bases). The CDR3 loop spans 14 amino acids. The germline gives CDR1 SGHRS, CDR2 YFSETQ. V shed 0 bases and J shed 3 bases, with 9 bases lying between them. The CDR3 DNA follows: TGCGCCAGCAGCTTGGGACAGCCTTACACTGAAGCTTTCTTT. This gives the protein CASSLGQPYTEAFF. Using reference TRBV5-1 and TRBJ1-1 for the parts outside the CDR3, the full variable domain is KAGVTQTPRYLIKTRGQQVTLSCSPISGHRSVSWYQQTPGQGLQFLFEYFSETQRNKGNFPGRFSGRQFSNSRSEMNVSTLELGDSALYLCASSLGQPYTEAFFGQGTRLTVV.

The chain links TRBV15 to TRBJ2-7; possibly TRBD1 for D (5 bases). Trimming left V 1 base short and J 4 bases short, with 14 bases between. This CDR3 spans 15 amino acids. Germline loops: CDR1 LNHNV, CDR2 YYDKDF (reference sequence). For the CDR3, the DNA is TGTGCCACCAGCAGAGCAGTAGGGGTGCCATACGAGCAGTACTTC. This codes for CATSRAVGVPYEQYF.

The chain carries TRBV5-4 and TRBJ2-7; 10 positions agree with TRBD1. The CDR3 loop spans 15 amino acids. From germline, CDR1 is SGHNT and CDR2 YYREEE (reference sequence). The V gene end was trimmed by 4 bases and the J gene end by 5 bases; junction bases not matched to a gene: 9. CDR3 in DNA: TGTGCCAGCAGCCGAGACGGACAGGGGGGGGACGAGCAGTACTTC. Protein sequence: CASSRDGQGGDEQYF.

This CDR3 is CASSRADRDSGYTF. The CDR3 DNA follows: TGTGCCAGCAGCCGGGCGGACAGGGACTCTGGCTACACCTTC. This chain connects TRBV5-6 to TRBJ1-2; 8 positions match TRBD1. The germline V gene has CDR1 SGHDT and CDR2 YYEEEE. The CDR3 runs 14 residues. V shed 4 bases and J 7 bases; nucleotides not matched to a gene: 9. The complete variable domain, with remaining parts taken from reference TRBV5-6 and TRBJ1-2, reads DAGVTQSPTHLIKTRGQQVTLRCSPKSGHDTVSWYQQALGQGPQFIFQYYEEEERQRGNFPDRFSGHQFPNYSSELNVNALLLGDSALYLCASSRADRDSGYTFGSGTRLTVV.

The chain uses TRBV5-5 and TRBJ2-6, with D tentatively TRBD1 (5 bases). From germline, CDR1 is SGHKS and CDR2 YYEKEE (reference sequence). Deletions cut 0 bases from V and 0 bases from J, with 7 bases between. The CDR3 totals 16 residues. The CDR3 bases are TGTGCCAGCAGCTTGGGACAGAGCTCTGGGGCCAACGTCCTGACTTTC. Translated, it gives CASSLGQSSGANVLTF.